This T cell receptor beta chain was identified in a study of blood T cell repertoires in COVID-19. Looked up from germline, CDR1 is MDHEN and CDR2 is SYDVKM. The CDR3 runs 15 residues. V trimming: 3 bases; J trimming: 3 bases; junction bases outside the gene matches: 1. Assay used: immunoSEQ multiplex PCR; TCRdb lists only in-frame clones, some missing. Of about 63,000 clones in the sample, 90% to 95% were seen once. The V and J genes are TRBV28 and TRBJ2-2; 10 nucleotides line up with TRBD2. The sample taken for sequencing was peripheral blood. This receptor was taken from a man aged 50 or older with active COVID-19. For the CDR3, the DNA is TGTGCCAGCAGTTTGCTAGCGGGAGACACCGGGGAGCTGTTTTTT. Translation gives CASSLLAGDTGELFF.